The clone carrying this T cell receptor beta chain has at least ten counts. The antigen is not known. The data originate from a study of CD8+CD57+ T cells in acquired aplastic anemia. Looking at the study overall: Recorded DNA amounts for sorted CD4+ and CD8+ cells had an average of approximately 3 ug. Among healthy donors, CD4+ cells averaged approximately 10 million reads.

Germline values: CDR1 MNHNY, CDR2 SVGAGI (reference sequence). CDR3 size: 13 residues. The ends were cut back, 3 bases at V and 4 bases at J, with 9 bases in the middle. General observations from the study: Significance was not reached for CD8+ Simpson's diversity between patients and controls.

Using genomic DNA as the template, TCR beta VDJ and CDR3 profiling was carried out. TCRdb itself ran the reads through MiXCR, one entry per CDR3 protein. The table has some 220,000 distinct CDR3 sequences, about a third seen once; the top ten hold 0.95% to 1.2%. Sequenced material: sorted CD4+, CD8+, or CD8+CD57+ T cells (not recorded which) from PBMCs. The chain employs TRBV6-6 and TRBJ1-1; D is unresolved. This TCR was sampled from a human donor in good health, serving as a control. The CDR3 DNA reads TGTGCCAGCAGTTATCTCGCCGTCACTGAAGCTTTCTTT. Translation: CASSYLAVTEAFF.